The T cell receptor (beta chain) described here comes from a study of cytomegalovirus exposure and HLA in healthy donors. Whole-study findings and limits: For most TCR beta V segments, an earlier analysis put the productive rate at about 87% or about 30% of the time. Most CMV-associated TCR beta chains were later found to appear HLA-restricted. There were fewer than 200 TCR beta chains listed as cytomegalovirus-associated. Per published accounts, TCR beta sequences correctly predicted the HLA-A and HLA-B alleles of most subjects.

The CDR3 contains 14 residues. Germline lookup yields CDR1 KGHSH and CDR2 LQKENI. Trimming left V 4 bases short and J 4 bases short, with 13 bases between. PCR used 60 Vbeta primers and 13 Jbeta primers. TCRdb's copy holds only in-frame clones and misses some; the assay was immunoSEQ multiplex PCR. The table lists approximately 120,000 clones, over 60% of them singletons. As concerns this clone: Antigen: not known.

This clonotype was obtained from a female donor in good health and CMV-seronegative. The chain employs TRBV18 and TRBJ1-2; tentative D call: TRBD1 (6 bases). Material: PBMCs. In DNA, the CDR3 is TGTGCCAGCTCACGGGAGGGGGTTAGCTATGGCTACACCTTC. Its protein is CASSREGVSYGYTF. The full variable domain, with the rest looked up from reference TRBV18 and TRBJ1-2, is NAGVMQNPRHLVRRRGQEARLRCSPMKGHSHVYWYRQLPEEGLKFMVYLQKENIIDESGMPKERFSAEFPKEGPSILRIQQVVRGDSAAYFCASSREGVSYGYTFGSGTRLTVV.